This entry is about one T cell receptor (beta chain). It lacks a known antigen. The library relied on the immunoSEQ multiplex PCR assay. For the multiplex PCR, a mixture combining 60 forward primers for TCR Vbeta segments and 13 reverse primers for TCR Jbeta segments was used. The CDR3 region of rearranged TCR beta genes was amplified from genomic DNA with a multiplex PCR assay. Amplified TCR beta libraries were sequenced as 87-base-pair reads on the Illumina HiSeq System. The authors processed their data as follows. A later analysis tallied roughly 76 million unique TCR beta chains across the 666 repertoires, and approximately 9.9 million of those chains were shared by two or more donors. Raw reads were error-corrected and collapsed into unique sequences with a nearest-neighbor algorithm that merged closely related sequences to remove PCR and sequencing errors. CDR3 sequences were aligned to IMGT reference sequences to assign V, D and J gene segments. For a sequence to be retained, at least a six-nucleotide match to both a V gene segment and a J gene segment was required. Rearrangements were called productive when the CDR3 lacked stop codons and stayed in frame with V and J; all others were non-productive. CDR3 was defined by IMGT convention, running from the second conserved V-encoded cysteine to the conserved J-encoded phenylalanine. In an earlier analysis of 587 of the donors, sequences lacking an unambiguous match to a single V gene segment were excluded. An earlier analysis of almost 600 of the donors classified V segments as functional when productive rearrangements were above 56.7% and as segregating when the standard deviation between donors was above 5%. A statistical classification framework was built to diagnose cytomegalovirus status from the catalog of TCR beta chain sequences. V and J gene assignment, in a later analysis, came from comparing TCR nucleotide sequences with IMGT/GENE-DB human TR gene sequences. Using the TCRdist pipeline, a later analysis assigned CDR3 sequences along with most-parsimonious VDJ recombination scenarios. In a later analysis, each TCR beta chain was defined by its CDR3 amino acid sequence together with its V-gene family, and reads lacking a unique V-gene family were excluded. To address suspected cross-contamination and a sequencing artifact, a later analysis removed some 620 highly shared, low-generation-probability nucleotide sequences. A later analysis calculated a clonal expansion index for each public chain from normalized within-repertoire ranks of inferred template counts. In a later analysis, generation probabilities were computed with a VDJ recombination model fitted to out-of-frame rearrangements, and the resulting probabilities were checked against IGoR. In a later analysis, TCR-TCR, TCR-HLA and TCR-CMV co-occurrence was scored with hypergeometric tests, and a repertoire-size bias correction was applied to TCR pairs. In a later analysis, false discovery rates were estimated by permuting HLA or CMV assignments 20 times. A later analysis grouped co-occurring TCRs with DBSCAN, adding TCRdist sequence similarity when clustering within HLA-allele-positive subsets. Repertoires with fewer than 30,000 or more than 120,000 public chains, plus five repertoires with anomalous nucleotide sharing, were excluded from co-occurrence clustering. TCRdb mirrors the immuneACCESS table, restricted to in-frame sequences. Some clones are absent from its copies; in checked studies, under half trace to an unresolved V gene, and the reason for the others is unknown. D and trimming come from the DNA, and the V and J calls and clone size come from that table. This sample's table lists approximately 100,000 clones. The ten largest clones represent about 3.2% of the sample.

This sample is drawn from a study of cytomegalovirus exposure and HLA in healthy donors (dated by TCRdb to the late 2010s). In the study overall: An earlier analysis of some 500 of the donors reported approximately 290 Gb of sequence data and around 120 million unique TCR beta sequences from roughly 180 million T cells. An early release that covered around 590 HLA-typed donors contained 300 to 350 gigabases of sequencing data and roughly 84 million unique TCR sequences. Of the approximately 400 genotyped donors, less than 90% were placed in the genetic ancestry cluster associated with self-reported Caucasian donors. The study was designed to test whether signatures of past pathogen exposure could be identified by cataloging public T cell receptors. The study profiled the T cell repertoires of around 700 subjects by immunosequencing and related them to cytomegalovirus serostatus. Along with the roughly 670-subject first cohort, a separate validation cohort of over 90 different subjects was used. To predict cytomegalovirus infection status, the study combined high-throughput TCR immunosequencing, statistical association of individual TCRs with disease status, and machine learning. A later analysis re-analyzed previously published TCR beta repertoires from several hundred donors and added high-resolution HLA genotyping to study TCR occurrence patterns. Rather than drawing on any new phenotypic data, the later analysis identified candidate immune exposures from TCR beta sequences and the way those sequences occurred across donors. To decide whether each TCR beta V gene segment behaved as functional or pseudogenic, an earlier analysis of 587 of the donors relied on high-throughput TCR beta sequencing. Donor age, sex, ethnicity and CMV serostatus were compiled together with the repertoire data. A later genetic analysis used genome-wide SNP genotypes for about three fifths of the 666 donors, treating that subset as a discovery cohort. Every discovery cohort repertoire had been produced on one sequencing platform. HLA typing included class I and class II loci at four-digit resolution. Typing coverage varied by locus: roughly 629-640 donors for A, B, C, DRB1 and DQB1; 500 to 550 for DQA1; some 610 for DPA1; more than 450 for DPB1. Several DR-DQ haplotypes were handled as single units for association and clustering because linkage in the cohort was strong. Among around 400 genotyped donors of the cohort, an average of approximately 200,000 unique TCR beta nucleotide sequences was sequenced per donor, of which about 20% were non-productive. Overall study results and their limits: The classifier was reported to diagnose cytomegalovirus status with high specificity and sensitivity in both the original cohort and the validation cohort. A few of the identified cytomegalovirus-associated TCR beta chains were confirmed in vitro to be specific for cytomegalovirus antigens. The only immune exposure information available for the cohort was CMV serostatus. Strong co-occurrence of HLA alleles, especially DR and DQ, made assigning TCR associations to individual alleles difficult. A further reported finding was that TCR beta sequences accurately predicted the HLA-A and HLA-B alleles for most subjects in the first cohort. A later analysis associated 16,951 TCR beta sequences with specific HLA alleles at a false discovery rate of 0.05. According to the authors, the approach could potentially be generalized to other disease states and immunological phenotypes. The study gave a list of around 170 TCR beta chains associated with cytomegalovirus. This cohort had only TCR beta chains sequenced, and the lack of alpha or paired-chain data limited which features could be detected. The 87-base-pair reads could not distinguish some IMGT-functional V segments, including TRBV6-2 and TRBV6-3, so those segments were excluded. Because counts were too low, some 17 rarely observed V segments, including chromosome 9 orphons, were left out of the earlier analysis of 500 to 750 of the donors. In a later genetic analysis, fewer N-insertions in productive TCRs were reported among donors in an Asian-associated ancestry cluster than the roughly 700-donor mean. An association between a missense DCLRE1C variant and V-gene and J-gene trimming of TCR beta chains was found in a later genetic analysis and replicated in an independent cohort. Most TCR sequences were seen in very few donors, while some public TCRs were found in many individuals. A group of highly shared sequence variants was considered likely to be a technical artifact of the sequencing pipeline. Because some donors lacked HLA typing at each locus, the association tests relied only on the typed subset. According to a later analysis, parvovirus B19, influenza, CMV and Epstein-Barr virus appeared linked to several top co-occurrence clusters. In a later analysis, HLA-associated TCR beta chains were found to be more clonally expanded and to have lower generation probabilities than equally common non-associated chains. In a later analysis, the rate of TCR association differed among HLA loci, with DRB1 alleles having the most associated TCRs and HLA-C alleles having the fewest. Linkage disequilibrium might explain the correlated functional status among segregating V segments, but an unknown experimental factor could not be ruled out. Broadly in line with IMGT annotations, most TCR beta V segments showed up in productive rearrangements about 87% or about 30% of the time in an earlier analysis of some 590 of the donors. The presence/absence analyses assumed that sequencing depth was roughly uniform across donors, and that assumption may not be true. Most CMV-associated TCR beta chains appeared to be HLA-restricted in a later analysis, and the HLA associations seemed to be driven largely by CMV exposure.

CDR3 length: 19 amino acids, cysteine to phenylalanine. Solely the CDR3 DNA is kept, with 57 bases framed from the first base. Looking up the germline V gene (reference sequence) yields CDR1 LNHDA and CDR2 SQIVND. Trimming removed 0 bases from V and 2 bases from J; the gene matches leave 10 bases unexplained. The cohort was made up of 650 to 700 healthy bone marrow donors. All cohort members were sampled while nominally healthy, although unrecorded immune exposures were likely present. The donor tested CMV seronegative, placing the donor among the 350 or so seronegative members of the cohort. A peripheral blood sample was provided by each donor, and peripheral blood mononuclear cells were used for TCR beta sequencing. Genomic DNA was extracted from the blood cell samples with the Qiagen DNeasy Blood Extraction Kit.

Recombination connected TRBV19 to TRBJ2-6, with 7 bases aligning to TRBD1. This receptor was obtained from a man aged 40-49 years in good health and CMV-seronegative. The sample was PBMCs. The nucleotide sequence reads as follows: TGTGCCAGTAGTATAGATATGACAGGGAGTAATCCTGGGGCCAACGTCCTGACTTTC. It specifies CASSIDMTGSNPGANVLTF.